The clone carrying this T cell receptor beta chain turned up a few times. Antigen unknown. The data were taken from a study of blood T cells in healthy people across ages. Then a second PCR, running roughly 6 to 11 cycles, was carried out with a sample-barcoded 5' primer and a J-beta primer mix. Each cDNA molecule, via a template-switch adaptor with 12 random nucleotides, was tagged. TCRdb re-analysed the 5' RACE reads in MiXCR, keeping a single row per CDR3 protein. The sample has under 2,000,000 distinct CDR3 sequences; about 50% are singletons. V was shortened by 4 bases and J by 5 bases, with 8 bases between the two germline ends. This CDR3 contains 12 residues. Per the germline V gene, CDR1 is SGHTA and CDR2 is FQGNSA. Study-level points and caveats: Because sorting was not performed, PBMCs prevented conclusive naive versus antigen-experienced comparison. Any changes in expanded clonotypes were possibly confounded, as donor CMV status remained unknown.

The study drew donors from healthy Caucasian individuals in Russia aged roughly 6 to 90. This clonotype originated in a woman in her 40s in good health. The sequenced sample was blood. The chain combines TRBV7-2 with TRBJ2-5, with D hard to call. The CDR3, as DNA: TGTGCCAGCAGCTATATTGTGGAGACCCAGTACTTC. This gives the protein CASSYIVETQYF.